This TCR beta chain came from a study of identical twins. Many counts were recorded for this clonotype. The junction departs from the called germline gene at one end, perhaps through a read error. TCRdb ran MiXCR on the 5' RACE reads and lists one entry per CDR3 protein. The table records around 1.7 million distinct CDR3 sequences, less than 35% of them present only once. Germline-derived CDR1 and CDR2 are LGHNA and YNFKEQ. This CDR3 region has 15 residues. This TCR came from a newborn girl in good health. The sequencing input was cord blood. This chain uses TRBV4-2 with TRBJ2-3, with TRBD1 matching over 9 bases. In DNA form, the CDR3 reads TGCGCCAGCAGCCAAGGGGACAGGGGCACAGATACGCAGTATTTT. It is translated as CASSQGDRGTDTQYF.